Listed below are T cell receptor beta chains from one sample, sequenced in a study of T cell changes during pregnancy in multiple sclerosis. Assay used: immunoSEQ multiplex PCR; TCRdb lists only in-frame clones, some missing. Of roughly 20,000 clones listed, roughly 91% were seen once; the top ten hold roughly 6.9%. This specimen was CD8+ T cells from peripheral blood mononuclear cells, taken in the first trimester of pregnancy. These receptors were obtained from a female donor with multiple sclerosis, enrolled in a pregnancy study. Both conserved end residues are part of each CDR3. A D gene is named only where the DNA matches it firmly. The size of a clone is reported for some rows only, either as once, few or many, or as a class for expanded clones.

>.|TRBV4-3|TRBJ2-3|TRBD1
CASSQSLSGTGYTDTQYF
TGCGCCAGCAGCCAATCTTTGTCCGGGACAGGCTACACAGATACGCAGTATTTT
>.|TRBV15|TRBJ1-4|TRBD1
CATSPDRGSQSEKLFF
TGTGCCACCAGCCCGGACAGGGGGTCGCAATCTGAAAAACTGTTTTTT
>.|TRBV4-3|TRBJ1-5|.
CASSQLAGSDQPQHF
TGCGCCAGCAGCCAACTCGCGGGATCGGATCAGCCCCAGCATTTT
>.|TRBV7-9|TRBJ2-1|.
CASSFERNEQFF
TGTGCCAGCAGCTTCGAGCGGAATGAGCAGTTCTTC
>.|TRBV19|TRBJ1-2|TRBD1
CASSKRTGGSGSYGYTF
TGTGCCAGTAGTAAAAGGACAGGGGGCTCGGGGAGCTATGGCTACACCTTC
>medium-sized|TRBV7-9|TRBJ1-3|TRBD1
CASSPQDRDRNTIYF
TGTGCCAGCAGCCCACAAGACAGGGATCGGAACACCATATATTTT
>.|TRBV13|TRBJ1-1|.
CASSEQVNTEAFF
TGTGCCAGCAGCGAACAGGTGAACACTGAAGCTTTCTTT
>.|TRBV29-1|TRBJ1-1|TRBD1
CSVVRTGGPNTEAFF
TGCAGCGTCGTTCGCACAGGGGGCCCTAACACTGAAGCTTTCTTT
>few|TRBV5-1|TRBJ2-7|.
CASSLAGGSYEQYF
TGCGCCAGCAGCTTGGCCGGCGGCTCCTACGAGCAGTACTTC
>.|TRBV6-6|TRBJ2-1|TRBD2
CASSSSGYTHEQFF
TGTGCCAGCAGCTCTAGCGGTTATACACATGAGCAGTTCTTC
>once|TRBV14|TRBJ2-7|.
CASSLLAGVEQYF
TGTGCCAGCAGCCTCTTAGCCGGGGTCGAGCAGTACTTC
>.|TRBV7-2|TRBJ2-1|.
CASSLGGDFGEQFF
TGTGCCAGCAGCTTAGGGGGAGACTTCGGAGAGCAGTTCTTC
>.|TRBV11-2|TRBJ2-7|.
CASSSAKGGTYEQYF
TGTGCCAGCAGCTCAGCGAAGGGCGGGACCTACGAGCAGTACTTC
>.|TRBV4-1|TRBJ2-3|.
CASSQAGRGDTQYF
TGCGCCAGCAGCCAAGCCGGTCGGGGGGATACGCAGTATTTT
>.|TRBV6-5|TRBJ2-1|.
CASIPMSGGRNEQFF
TGTGCCAGCATCCCCATGTCGGGGGGCAGGAATGAGCAGTTCTTC
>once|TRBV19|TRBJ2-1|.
CASSIQLAGDNEQFF
TGTGCCAGTAGTATACAACTAGCTGGGGACAATGAGCAGTTCTTC
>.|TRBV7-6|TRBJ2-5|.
CASSPILRETQYF
TGTGCCAGCAGCCCCATCTTGAGAGAGACCCAGTACTTC
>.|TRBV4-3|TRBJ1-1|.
CASSQTGVGNTEAFF
TGCGCCAGCAGCCAAACCGGGGTCGGGAACACTGAAGCTTTCTTT
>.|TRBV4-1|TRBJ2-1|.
CASSQAYTDSYNEQFF
TGCGCCAGCAGCCAAGCTTACACAGACTCCTACAATGAGCAGTTCTTC
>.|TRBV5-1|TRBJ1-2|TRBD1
CASSKTGDPLDGYTF
TGCGCCAGCAGTAAGACAGGGGACCCCTTGGATGGCTACACCTTC
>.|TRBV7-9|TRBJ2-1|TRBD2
CASRNLAVDNEQFF
TGTGCCAGCAGAAACCTAGCGGTAGACAATGAGCAGTTCTTC
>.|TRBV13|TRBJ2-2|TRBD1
CASSRDRAHTGELFF
TGTGCCAGCTCCCGAGACAGGGCCCACACCGGGGAGCTGTTTTTT
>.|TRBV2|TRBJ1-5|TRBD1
CASSSQGAKQPQHF
TGTGCCAGCAGTAGCCAGGGGGCCAAGCAGCCCCAGCATTTT
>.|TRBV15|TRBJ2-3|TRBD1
CATSRDRAGGADTQYF
TGTGCCACCAGCAGAGATCGGGCAGGGGGAGCAGATACGCAGTATTTT
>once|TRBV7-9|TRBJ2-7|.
CASSSSLLDRRPYEQYF
TGTGCCAGCAGCTCGTCGCTGCTTGACAGACGACCCTACGAGCAGTACTTC
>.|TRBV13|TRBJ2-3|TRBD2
CASSLEGSGRPGSTDTQYF
TGTGCCAGCAGCTTAGAGGGTAGCGGGAGGCCGGGGTCGACAGATACGCAGTATTTT
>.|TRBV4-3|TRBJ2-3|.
CASSPFPPDTQYF
TGCGCCAGCAGCCCGTTTCCCCCAGATACGCAGTATTTT
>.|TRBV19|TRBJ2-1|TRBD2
CASSIDLGTTNEQFF
TGTGCCAGTAGTATAGACCTAGGGACTACAAATGAGCAGTTCTTC
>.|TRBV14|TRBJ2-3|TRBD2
CASSLVAGGRTDTQYF
TGTGCCAGCAGCCTCGTAGCGGGAGGACGCACAGATACGCAGTATTTT
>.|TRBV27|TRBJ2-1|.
CASSLWQNSYNEQFF
TGTGCCAGCAGTTTATGGCAAAACTCCTACAATGAGCAGTTCTTC
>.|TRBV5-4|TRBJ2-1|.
CASSLEWTAHEQFF
TGTGCCAGCAGCTTGGAATGGACAGCACATGAGCAGTTCTTC
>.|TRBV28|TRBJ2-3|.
CASSLKLSVYTDTQYF
TGTGCCAGCAGTTTGAAACTTAGCGTTTACACAGATACGCAGTATTTT
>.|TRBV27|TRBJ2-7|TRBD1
CASSLSLTGGPYEQYF
TGTGCCAGCAGTTTATCCTTGACAGGGGGCCCCTACGAGCAGTACTTC
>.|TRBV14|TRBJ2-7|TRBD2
CASSPLSGSWLEQYF
TGTGCCAGCAGCCCACTGAGCGGGAGTTGGCTCGAGCAGTACTTC
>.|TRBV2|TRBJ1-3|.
CASRTGQSDVPPPAGNTIYF
TGTGCCAGCAGAACCGGACAGTCTGACGTACCCCCCCCCGCTGGAAACACCATATATTTT
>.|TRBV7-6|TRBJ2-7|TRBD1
CASSLRTGGAEEQYF
TGTGCCAGCAGCTTAAGGACAGGGGGCGCAGAAGAGCAGTACTTC
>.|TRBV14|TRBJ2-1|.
CASTRGAWSYNEQFF
TGTGCCAGCACCCGGGGGGCCTGGTCCTACAATGAGCAGTTCTTC
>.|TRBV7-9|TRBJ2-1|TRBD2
CASSPGGTSGLSYNEQFF
TGTGCCAGCAGCCCAGGTGGGACTAGCGGCCTCTCCTACAATGAGCAGTTCTTC
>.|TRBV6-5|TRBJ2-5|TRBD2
CASSGLAGAAEAQYF
TGTGCCAGCAGCGGACTAGCGGGAGCGGCAGAGGCCCAGTACTTC
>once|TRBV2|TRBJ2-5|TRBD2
CASSSSGRAQETQYF
TGTGCCAGCAGTTCTAGCGGGAGGGCACAAGAGACCCAGTACTTC
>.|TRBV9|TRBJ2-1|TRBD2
CASSAYLSGKYNEQFF
TGTGCCAGCAGCGCCTATCTTAGCGGGAAATACAATGAGCAGTTCTTC
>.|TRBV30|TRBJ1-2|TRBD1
CAWSVGTGDGYTF
TGTGCCTGGAGTGTGGGTACAGGGGATGGCTACACCTTC
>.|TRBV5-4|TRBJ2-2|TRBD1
CASSPSHGGQGRLGELFF
TGTGCCAGCAGCCCAAGCCACGGGGGACAGGGGCGTCTCGGGGAGCTGTTTTTT